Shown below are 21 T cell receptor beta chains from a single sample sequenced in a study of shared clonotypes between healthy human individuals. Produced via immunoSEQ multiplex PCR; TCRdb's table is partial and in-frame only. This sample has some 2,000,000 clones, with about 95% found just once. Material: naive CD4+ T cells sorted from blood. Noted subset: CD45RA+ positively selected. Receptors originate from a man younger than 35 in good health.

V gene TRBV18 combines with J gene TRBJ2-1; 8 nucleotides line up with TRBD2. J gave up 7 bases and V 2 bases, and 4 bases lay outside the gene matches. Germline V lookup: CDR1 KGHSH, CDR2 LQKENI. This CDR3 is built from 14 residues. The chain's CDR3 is CASSPISGSNEQFF. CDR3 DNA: TGTGCCAGCTCACCAATAAGCGGGAGTAATGAGCAGTTCTTC.

Here the CDR3 reads CASSVLRDHGSGNYGYTF. CDR3 coding DNA: TGTGCCAGCAGCGTTCTTCGGGATCACGGGTCGGGAAACTATGGCTACACCTTC. This chain joins TRBV7-9 and TRBJ1-2; unclear D gene. The CDR3 contains 18 residues. The ends were cut back, 5 bases at V and 2 bases at J, with 24 bases in the middle. CDR1 SEHNR and CDR2 FQNEAQ come from the germline V gene (reference sequence).

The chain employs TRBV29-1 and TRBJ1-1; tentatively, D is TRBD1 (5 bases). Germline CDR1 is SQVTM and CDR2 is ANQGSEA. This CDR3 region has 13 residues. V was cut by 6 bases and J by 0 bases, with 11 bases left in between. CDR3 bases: TGCAGCGTGCACAGGATCATGAACACTGAAGCTTTCTTT. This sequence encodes CSVHRIMNTEAFF. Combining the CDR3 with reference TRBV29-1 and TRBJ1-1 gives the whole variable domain SAVISQKPSRDICQRGTSLTIQCQVDSQVTMMFWYRQQPGQSLTLIATANQGSEATYESGFVIDKFPISRPNLTFSTLTVSNMSPEDSSIYLCSVHRIMNTEAFFGQGTRLTVV.

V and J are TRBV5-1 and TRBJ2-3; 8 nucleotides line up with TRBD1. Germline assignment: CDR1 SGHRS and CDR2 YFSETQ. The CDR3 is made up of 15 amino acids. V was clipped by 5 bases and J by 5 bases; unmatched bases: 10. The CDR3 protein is CASSIRPGGEDTQYF. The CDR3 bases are TGCGCCAGCAGTATTAGGCCAGGGGGCGAAGATACGCAGTATTTT.

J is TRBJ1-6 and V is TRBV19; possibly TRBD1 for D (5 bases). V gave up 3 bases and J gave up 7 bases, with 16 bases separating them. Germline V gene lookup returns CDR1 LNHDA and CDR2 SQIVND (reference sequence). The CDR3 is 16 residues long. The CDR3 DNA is TGTGCCAGTAGTATGAGATCTGGGCAGGGAAATTCACCCCTCCACTTT. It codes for CASSMRSGQGNSPLHF.

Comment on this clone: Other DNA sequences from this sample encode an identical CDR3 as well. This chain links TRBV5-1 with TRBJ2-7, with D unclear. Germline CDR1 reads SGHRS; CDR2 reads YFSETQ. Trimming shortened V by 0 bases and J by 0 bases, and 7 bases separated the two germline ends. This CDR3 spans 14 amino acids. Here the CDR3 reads CASSLGGNSYEQYF. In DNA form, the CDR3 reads TGCGCCAGCAGCTTGGGGGGAAACTCCTACGAGCAGTACTTC. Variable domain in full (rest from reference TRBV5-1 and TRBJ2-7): KAGVTQTPRYLIKTRGQQVTLSCSPISGHRSVSWYQQTPGQGLQFLFEYFSETQRNKGNFPGRFSGRQFSNSRSEMNVSTLELGDSALYLCASSLGGNSYEQYFGPGTRLTVT.

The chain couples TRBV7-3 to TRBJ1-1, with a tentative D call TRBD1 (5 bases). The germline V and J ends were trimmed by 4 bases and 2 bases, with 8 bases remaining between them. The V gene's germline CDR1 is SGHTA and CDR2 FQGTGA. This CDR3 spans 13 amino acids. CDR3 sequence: CASSSQANTEAFF. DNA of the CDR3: TGTGCCAGCAGCTCACAGGCAAACACTGAAGCTTTCTTT.

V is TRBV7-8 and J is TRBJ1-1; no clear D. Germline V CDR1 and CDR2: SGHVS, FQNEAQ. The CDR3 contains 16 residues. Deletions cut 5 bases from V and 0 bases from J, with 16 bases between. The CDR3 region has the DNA TGTGCCAGCAGCCCTCTCAATGGGGTCATGAACACTGAAGCTTTCTTT. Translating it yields CASSPLNGVMNTEAFF.

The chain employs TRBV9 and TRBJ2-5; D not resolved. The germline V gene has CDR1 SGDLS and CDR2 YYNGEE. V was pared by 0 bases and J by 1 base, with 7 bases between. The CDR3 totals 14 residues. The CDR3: CASSVAQLQETQYF. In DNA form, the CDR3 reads TGTGCCAGCAGCGTAGCACAGCTCCAAGAGACCCAGTACTTC.

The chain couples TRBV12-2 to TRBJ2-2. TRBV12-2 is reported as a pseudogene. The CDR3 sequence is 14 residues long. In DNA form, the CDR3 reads TGTGCAAGTCGCCCATTGGGTTCCACCGGGGAGCTGTTTTTT. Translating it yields CASRPLGSTGELFF.

The CDR3 bases are TGTGCCAGCAGTTCAACCTCTGCGGGTCAAGAGACCCAGTACTTC. It translates to CASSSTSAGQETQYF. The J gene is TRBJ2-5, the V gene TRBV6-5; a possible D gene is TRBD2 (5 bases). The V gene lost 4 bases and the J gene lost 2 bases, with 14 bases spanning the gap. Germline-derived CDR1 and CDR2 are MNHEY and SVGAGI. CDR3 size: 15 residues.

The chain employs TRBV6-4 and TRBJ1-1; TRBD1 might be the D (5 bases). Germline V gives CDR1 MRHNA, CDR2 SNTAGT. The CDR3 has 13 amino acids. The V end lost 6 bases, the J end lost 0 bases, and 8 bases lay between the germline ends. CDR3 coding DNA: TGTGCCAGCAGAGCAGGGTTGAACACTGAAGCTTTCTTT. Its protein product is CASRAGLNTEAFF.

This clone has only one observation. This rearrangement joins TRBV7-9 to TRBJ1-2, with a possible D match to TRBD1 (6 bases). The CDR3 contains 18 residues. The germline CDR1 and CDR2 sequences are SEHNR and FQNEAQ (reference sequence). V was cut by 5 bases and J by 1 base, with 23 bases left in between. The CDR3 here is CASSPLTRGGDSNYGYTF. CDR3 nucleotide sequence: TGTGCCAGCAGCCCGCTTACAAGGGGGGGAGATAGTAACTATGGCTACACCTTC.

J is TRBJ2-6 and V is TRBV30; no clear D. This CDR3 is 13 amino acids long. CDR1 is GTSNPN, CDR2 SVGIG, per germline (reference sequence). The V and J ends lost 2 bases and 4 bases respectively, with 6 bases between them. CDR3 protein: CAWSWAGANVLTF. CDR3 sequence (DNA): TGTGCCTGGAGTTGGGCAGGGGCCAACGTCCTGACTTTC.

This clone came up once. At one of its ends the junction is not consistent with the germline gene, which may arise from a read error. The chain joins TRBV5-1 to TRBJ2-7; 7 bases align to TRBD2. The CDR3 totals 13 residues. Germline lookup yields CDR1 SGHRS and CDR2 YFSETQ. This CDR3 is CASSSEPSSGRNF. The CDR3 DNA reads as TGCGCCAGCAGCTCCGAACCATCTAGCGGACGAAACTTC.

Here the CDR3 reads CASSEALGANSYEQYF. DNA of the CDR3: TGTGCCAGCAGTGAAGCTCTCGGGGCCAACTCCTACGAGCAGTACTTC. The chain has TRBV6-1 and TRBJ2-7, with D tentatively TRBD1 or TRBD2 (5 bases each). Trimming removed 0 bases from V and 0 bases from J, with 12 bases in between. The germline CDR1 and CDR2 sequences are MNHNS and SASEGT. The CDR3 sequence is 16 residues long.

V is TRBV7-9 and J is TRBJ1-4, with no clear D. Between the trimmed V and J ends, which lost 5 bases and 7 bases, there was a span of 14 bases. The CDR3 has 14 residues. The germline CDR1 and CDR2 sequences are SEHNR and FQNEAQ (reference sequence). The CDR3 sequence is CASSGSGYGEKLFF. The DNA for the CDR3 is TGTGCCAGCAGCGGGTCGGGGTACGGTGAAAAACTGTTTTTT.

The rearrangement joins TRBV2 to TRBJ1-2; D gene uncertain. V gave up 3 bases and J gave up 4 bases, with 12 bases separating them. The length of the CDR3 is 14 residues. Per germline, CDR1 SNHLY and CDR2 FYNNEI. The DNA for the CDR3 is TGTGCCAGCAGTGACCCGCGCTGGGGCTATGGCTACACCTTC. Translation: CASSDPRWGYGYTF. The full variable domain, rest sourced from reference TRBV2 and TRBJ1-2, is EPEVTQTPSHQVTQMGQEVILRCVPISNHLYFYWYRQILGQKVEFLVSFYNNEISEKSEIFDDQFSVERPDGSNFTLKIRSTKLEDSAMYFCASSDPRWGYGYTFGSGTRLTVV.

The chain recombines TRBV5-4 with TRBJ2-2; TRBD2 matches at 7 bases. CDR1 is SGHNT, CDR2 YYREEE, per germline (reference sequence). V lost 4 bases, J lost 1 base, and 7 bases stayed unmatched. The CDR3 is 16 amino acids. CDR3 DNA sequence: TGTGCCAGCAGCCCAGCGGGAAGGGGGAACACCGGGGAGCTGTTTTTT. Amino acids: CASSPAGRGNTGELFF.

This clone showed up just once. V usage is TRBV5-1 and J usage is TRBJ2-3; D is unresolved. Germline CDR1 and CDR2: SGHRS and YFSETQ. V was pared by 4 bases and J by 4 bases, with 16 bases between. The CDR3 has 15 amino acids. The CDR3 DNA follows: TGCGCCAGCAGCCCGGACGGTTTTGCGGCAGATACGCAGTATTTT. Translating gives CASSPDGFAADTQYF. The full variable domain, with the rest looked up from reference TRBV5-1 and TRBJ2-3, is KAGVTQTPRYLIKTRGQQVTLSCSPISGHRSVSWYQQTPGQGLQFLFEYFSETQRNKGNFPGRFSGRQFSNSRSEMNVSTLELGDSALYLCASSPDGFAADTQYFGPGTRLTVL.

The CDR3 nucleotides are TGTGCCAGCAGTTTATGGGGGGCTAATCAGCCCCAGCATTTT. Residues: CASSLWGANQPQHF. The V and J genes are TRBV6-5 and TRBJ1-5, with D perhaps matching TRBD1 (6 bases). CDR1 and CDR2 from the germline V gene are MNHEY and SVGAGI. V lost 4 bases and J lost 4, with 11 bases in between. There are 14 residues in the CDR3.